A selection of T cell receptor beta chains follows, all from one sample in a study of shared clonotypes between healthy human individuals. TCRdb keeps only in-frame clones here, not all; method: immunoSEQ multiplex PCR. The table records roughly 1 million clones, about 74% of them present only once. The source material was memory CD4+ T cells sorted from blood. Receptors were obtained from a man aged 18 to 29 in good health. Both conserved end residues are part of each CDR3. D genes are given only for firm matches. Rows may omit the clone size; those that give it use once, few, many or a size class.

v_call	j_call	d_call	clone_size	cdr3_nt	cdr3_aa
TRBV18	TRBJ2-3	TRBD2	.	TGTGCCAGCTCACCACCGGTGGGGGGGTCCACAGATACGCAGTATTTT	CASSPPVGGSTDTQYF
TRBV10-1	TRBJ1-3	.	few	TGCGCCAGCAGTGAGGTACAGCGCTCTGGAAACACCATATATTTT	CASSEVQRSGNTIYF
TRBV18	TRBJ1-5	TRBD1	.	TGTGCCAGCTCACCGTTCGGAGGGGGCTCGAGCAATCAGCCCCAGCATTTT	CASSPFGGGSSNQPQHF
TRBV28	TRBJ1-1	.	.	TGTGCCAGCAACATGGCAGGGTTGAACACTGAAGCTTTCTTT	CASNMAGLNTEAFF
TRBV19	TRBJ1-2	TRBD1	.	TGTGCCAGTAGTGAAGACAGGGATGGGTATGGCTACACCTTC	CASSEDRDGYGYTF
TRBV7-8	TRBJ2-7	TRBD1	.	TGTGCCAGCAGCTTAGGGGGGACAGCTTACTACGAGCAGTACTTC	CASSLGGTAYYEQYF
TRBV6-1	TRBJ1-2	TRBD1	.	TGTGCCAGCCGTCCCCCAGGGGGCGCCGGGAATGGCTACACCTTC	CASRPPGGAGNGYTF
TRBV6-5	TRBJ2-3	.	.	TGTGCCAGCAGTTCACGGGGCCCTCGCACAGATACGCAGTATTTT	CASSSRGPRTDTQYF
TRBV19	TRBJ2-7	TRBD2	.	TGTGCCAGTAGTGGTTCTAGCGGTTACGAGCAGTACTTC	CASSGSSGYEQYF
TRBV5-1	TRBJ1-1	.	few	TGCGCCAGCAGCTTAACAGGGAGCCTGAACACTGAAGCTTTCTTT	CASSLTGSLNTEAFF
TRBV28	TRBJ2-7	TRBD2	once	TGTGCCAGCAGTTTATTTAGCGGGGGGGACTACGAGCAGTACTTC	CASSLFSGGDYEQYF
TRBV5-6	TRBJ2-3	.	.	TGTGCCAGCAGCACCCAGACAGGTCAGAAGGCAGATACGCAGTATTTT	CASSTQTGQKADTQYF
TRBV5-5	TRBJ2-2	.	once	TGTGCCAGCAGGGGACATACCGGGGAGCTGTTTTTT	CASRGHTGELFF
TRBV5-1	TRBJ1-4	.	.	TGCGCCAGCAGCTTGACGTATCAAGGGGCCGCAATCTCAACTAATGAAAAACTGTTTTTT	CASSLTYQGAAISTNEKLFF
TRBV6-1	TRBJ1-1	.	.	TGTGCCACTAAGAACAGGGAGAACACTGAAGCTTTCTTT	CATKNRENTEAFF
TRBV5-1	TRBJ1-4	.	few	TGCGCCAGCAGCTTGGGGACAGCTAATGAAAAACTGTTTTTT	CASSLGTANEKLFF
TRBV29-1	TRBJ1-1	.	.	TGCAGCGTTGGGAACACCAACACTGAAGCTTTCTTT	CSVGNTNTEAFF
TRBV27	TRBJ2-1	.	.	TGTGCCAGCAGTCCGACTACCGTCGTCCCCGATCGCCCCTACAATGAGCAGTTCTTC	CASSPTTVVPDRPYNEQFF
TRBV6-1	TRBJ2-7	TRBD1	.	TGTGCCAGCAGTGTTAGTATGGACAGGGCGTCCTACGAGCAGTACTTC	CASSVSMDRASYEQYF
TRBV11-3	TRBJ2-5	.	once	TGTGCCAGCAGCCCTGGGGCTAGCGCCGATGAGACCCAGTACTTC	CASSPGASADETQYF
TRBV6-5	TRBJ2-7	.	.	TGTGCCAGCAACGAACCTACCTACGAGCAGTACTTC	CASNEPTYEQYF
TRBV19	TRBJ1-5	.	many	TGTGCCAGTAGTTTGGAGGGAGGAAAGCCCCAGCATTTT	CASSLEGGKPQHF
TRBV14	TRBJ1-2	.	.	TGTGCCAGCAGCCAAGATCACGTCGGACCTTATGGCTACACCTTC	CASSQDHVGPYGYTF
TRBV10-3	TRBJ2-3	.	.	TGTGCCACGACAAACACAGATACGCAGTATTTT	CATTNTDTQYF
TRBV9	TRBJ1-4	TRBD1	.	TGTGCCAGCAGCGACAGGGGGACTAATGAAAAACTGTTTTTT	CASSDRGTNEKLFF
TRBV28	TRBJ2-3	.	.	TGTGCCAGCAGTTCACGCAGGGGGGTTAGGGCAGATACGCAGTATTTT	CASSSRRGVRADTQYF
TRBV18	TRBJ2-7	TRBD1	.	TGTGCCAGCTCTCCCTTGTGGGACAGCGACTACGAGCAGTACTTC	CASSPLWDSDYEQYF
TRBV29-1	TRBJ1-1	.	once	TGCAGCGTCTCAGGGGTGCAGAACACTGAAGCTTTCTTT	CSVSGVQNTEAFF
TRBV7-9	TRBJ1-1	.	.	TGTGCCAGCGGTTATTGGACAGTCGAAGCTTTCTTT	CASGYWTVEAFF
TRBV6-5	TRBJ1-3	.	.	TGTGCCAGCAGCCCCGTAGCCGCTGGAAACACCATATATTTT	CASSPVAAGNTIYF
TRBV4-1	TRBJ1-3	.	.	TGCGCCAGCAGCCAAGAAGGGCTCGGAAACACCATATATTTT	CASSQEGLGNTIYF
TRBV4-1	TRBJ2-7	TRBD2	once	TGCGCCAGCAGCCATGGGACCGGGACTAGCTACGAGCAGTACTTC	CASSHGTGTSYEQYF
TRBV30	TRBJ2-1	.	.	TGTGCCTGGAGAGCCTTCCAGCAGAGCTCCTACAATGAGCAGTTCTTC	CAWRAFQQSSYNEQFF
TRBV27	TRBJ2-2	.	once	TGTGCCAGCAGTTTTCAGCTATTAACCGGGGAGCTGTTTTTT	CASSFQLLTGELFF
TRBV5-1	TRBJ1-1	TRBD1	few	TGCGCCAGCAAAGAGGGGGCCAACACTGAAGCTTTCTTT	CASKEGANTEAFF
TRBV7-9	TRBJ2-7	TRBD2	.	TGTGCCAGCAGCCCCCCGGCGGGAGGGCCGCGTGAGCAGTACTTC	CASSPPAGGPREQYF
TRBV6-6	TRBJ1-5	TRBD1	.	TGTGCCAGCAGGGACCGACAGGGGTTCAATCAGCCCCAGCATTTT	CASRDRQGFNQPQHF
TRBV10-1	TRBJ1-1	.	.	TGCGCCAGCAGTGAGTCGATGGGCAAAGGGACTGAAGCTTTCTTT	CASSESMGKGTEAFF
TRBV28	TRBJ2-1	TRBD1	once	TGTGCCACCGCGGACAGGGGAGGTGAGCAGTTCTTC	CATADRGGEQFF
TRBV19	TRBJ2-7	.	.	TGTGCCAGTAGTATCCCCCAGGGCGAGCAGTACTTC	CASSIPQGEQYF
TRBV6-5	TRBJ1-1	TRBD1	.	TGTGCCAGCAGTTACGGGACAGGTACCGTTGGGGCTTTCTTT	CASSYGTGTVGAFF
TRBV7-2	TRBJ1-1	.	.	TGTGCCAGCAGCCCCCGGGGAGCGGCGGGCACTGAAGCTTTCTTT	CASSPRGAAGTEAFF
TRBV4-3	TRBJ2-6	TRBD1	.	TGCGCCAGCAGCCAAGAATATGACAGGGGGGCCTCTGGGGCCAACGTCCTGACTTTC	CASSQEYDRGASGANVLTF
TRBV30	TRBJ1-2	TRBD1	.	TGTGCCTGGAGTGGGGGGACAGGGGCAAATGGCTACACCTTC	CAWSGGTGANGYTF